The source of this TCR beta chain is a study of CD8 T cells in Susac syndrome. General study findings and limits: A relatively small number of individuals underwent TCR sequencing and HLA analysis.

Remarks on this clonotype: As yet, its antigen is unknown.

This CDR3 is built from 13 residues. The V gene's germline CDR1 is KGHSH and CDR2 LQKENI. Trimming pared 2 bases from V and 7 bases from J, leaving 11 bases between. Random hexamers primed reverse transcription of about 0.45 to 1 ug RNA. TCR beta CDR3 was amplified by immunoSEQ multiplex PCR. This amplification extended across 54 Vbeta and 13 Jbeta segments. TCRdb processed the immunoSEQ multiplex PCR reads anew with MiXCR; each CDR3 protein has one entry. The sample yields 150,000 to 250,000 distinct CDR3 sequences, more than 90% seen once. Sequencing targeted TCR beta in blood CD8+ and CD4+ T cells.

V is TRBV18 and J is TRBJ2-5; D gene uncertain. This TCR came from a human donor with multiple sclerosis. The sample was CD4+ T cells from PBMCs. This chain's CDR3 is CASSPDSRWTQYF. As DNA, the CDR3 is TGTGCCAGCTCACCAGATAGTCGGTGGACCCAGTACTTC.